One sample yielded the 15 T cell receptor beta chains listed below, sequenced in a study of blood T cell repertoires in COVID-19. Produced via immunoSEQ multiplex PCR; TCRdb's table is partial and in-frame only. The data hold about 260,000 clones, with roughly 87% observed a single time. Sequenced material: peripheral blood. Every receptor here comes from a human donor in a cohort sampled during active COVID-19.

CDR3 DNA sequence: TGTGCCTGGAGTGTACGTGGGGGCATGGACACTGAAGCTTTCTTT. Its protein product is CAWSVRGGMDTEAFF. The rearrangement uses TRBV30 and TRBJ1-1; D may be TRBD1 (6 bases). Germline CDR1 and CDR2: GTSNPN and SVGIG (reference sequence). The V end lost 0 bases, the J end lost 3 bases, and 14 bases lay between the germline ends. This CDR3 region has 15 residues.

The J gene is TRBJ2-7, the V gene TRBV6-5, with D possibly TRBD1 on 5 matching bases. The V and J ends lost 3 bases and 7 bases respectively, with 16 bases between them. This CDR3 has 14 residues. Germline CDR1 is MNHEY and CDR2 is SVGAGI. The CDR3 DNA follows: TGTGCCAGCAGTTATTTCCGACAGCCCCGGGAGCAGTACTTC. This encodes CASSYFRQPREQYF.

This clone was recorded once. This chain links TRBV10-3 with TRBJ2-2; TRBD1 matches at 9 bases. Germline V gives CDR1 ENHRY, CDR2 SYGVKD. V lost 11 bases and J lost 0; bases outside the gene matches: 4. The CDR3 extends over 14 amino acids. The CDR3 nucleotides read TGTGCCGGGGGGACAGGGACGAACACCGGGGAGCTGTTTTTT. It is translated as CAGGTGTNTGELFF.

V is TRBV7-8 and J is TRBJ2-7; 13 positions agree with TRBD2. Germline CDR1 SGHVS, CDR2 FQNEAQ. The CDR3 has 14 residues. V lost 1 base to trimming and J lost 7 bases; unmatched junction nucleotides: 1. The CDR3 reads CASSLGLAGGEQYF. The CDR3 DNA follows: TGTGCCAGCAGCTTAGGACTAGCGGGAGGTGAGCAGTACTTC.

This clone was observed a handful of times. The chain has TRBV5-1 and TRBJ1-1, with 9 bases that match TRBD1. Trimming cost V 3 bases and J 3 bases; bases outside gene matches: 0. The germline V gene has CDR1 SGHRS and CDR2 YFSETQ. This CDR3 has 13 residues. The CDR3 coding sequence is TGCGCCAGCAGCTGGGACAGGGACACTGAAGCTTTCTTT. This encodes CASSWDRDTEAFF.

V usage is TRBV4-3 and J usage is TRBJ2-7; TRBD1 aligns across 8 bases. Trimming removed 3 bases from V and 1 base from J; junction bases left unmatched: 5. This CDR3 comprises 15 residues. CDR1 and CDR2 from the germline V gene are LGHNA and YSLEER. CDR3 protein: CASSQGDRRSYEQYF. The CDR3 nucleotides read TGCGCCAGCAGCCAGGGGGACAGGAGATCCTACGAGCAGTACTTC.

The V and J genes are TRBV3-1 (or the pseudogene TRBV3-2) and TRBJ2-7; D may be TRBD1 (5 bases). The CDR3 extends over 15 amino acids. V gave up 1 base and J gave up 1 base, with 11 bases separating them. Germline-derived CDR1 and CDR2 are LGHDT and YNNKEL (reference sequence). Here the CDR3 DNA reads TGTGCCAGCAGCCAAGGGGCCAGGGCTTCCTACGAGCAGTACTTC. This gives the protein CASSQGARASYEQYF.

The chain has TRBV25-1 and TRBJ1-2, with TRBD1 as a possible D gene (6 bases). V was cut by 1 base and J by 0 bases, with 12 bases left in between. Germline values: CDR1 MGHDK, CDR2 SYGVNS. The CDR3 loop spans 16 amino acids. CDR3 in amino acids: CASSESAAGANYGYTF. The DNA for the CDR3 is TGTGCCAGCAGTGAATCGGCGGCAGGGGCTAACTATGGCTACACCTTC.

This clone was seen only a few times. The CDR3 spells CASSLAGLAGGTDTQYF. Here the CDR3 DNA reads TGTGCCAGCAGCTTAGCGGGCCTAGCGGGAGGTACAGATACGCAGTATTTT. The chain uses TRBV7-8 and TRBJ2-3; 11 nucleotides align to TRBD2. This CDR3 region has 17 residues. After removal of 0 bases from V and 3 bases from J, the junction contained 5 bases not matched to a gene. The germline gives CDR1 SGHVS, CDR2 FQNEAQ.

V usage is TRBV19 and J usage is TRBJ2-2, with TRBD1 matching over 7 bases. The CDR3 loop spans 16 amino acids. J lost 5 bases, V lost 4 bases, and 10 bases had no gene match. Per germline, CDR1 LNHDA and CDR2 SQIVND (reference sequence). This CDR3 is CASSKGQDLITGELFF. DNA of the CDR3: TGTGCCAGTAGTAAAGGACAGGACCTAATTACCGGGGAGCTGTTTTTT.

The chain employs TRBV7-9 and TRBJ2-3; D uncertain. There are 15 residues in the CDR3. Germline V CDR1 and CDR2: SEHNR, FQNEAQ (reference sequence). The V end was cut by 1 base, the J end by 9 bases, with 17 bases between. The CDR3 spells CASSLGPDSISTQYF. CDR3 sequence (DNA): TGTGCCAGCAGCTTAGGCCCCGACTCCATCTCAACGCAGTATTTT.

This chain connects TRBV3-1 (or the pseudogene TRBV3-2) to TRBJ1-2; 7 bases fit TRBD1. This CDR3 spans 14 amino acids. V was clipped by 1 base and J by 3 bases; unmatched bases: 2. Germline V CDR1 and CDR2: LGHDT, YNNKEL (reference sequence). CDR3 in DNA: TGTGCCAGCAGCCAAGCAGACAGGGACTATGGCTACACCTTC. It encodes CASSQADRDYGYTF.

J is TRBJ2-7 and V is TRBV2; a possible D gene is TRBD1 (6 bases). Between the trimmed V and J ends, which lost 4 bases and 5 bases, there was a span of 18 bases. Germline V gives CDR1 SNHLY, CDR2 FYNNEI. This CDR3 has 15 residues. The CDR3 reads CASSGGLASGNEQYF. In DNA form, the CDR3 reads TGTGCCAGCAGTGGGGGGCTAGCATCAGGAAACGAGCAGTACTTC.

This clone was recorded only once. This sequence joins TRBV9 and TRBJ2-6; 7 nucleotides align to TRBD2. Germline lookup yields CDR1 SGDLS and CDR2 YYNGEE. Trimming removed 4 bases from V and 0 bases from J; junction bases left unmatched: 10. The CDR3 loop spans 18 amino acids. The CDR3 nucleotides read TGTGCCAGCAGCCCCATTCGCGGGGGATACTCTGGGGCCAACGTCCTGACTTTC. This codes for CASSPIRGGYSGANVLTF.

This clone was counted a few times. The chain links TRBV2 to TRBJ1-5; 7 positions agree with TRBD1. The CDR3 extends over 16 amino acids. Trimming at V came to 5 bases and at J to 6 bases, leaving 13 bases not matched to a gene. Germline-derived CDR1 and CDR2 are SNHLY and FYNNEI. CDR3 sequence reads: CASSPLTGPRGQPQHF. The CDR3 DNA is TGTGCCAGCAGTCCCCTGACAGGGCCCCGGGGTCAGCCCCAGCATTTT.